Listed below are T cell receptor beta chains from one sample, sequenced in a study of cytomegalovirus exposure and HLA in healthy donors. Assay: immunoSEQ multiplex PCR; the TCRdb copy retains only in-frame clones and omits some. The table shows approximately 130,000 clones, with around 75% occurring only once. Sequenced sample: PBMCs. These receptors all stem from a man aged 25 to 40 in good health and CMV-seronegative. Each CDR3 is given with its conserved first and last residue. The D gene is left open where the match is weak. Size tells how often a clone was seen (once, few, many) or the class of an expanded clone, and some rows leave it out.

d_call clone_size j_call v_call cdr3_aa cdr3_nt
TRBD2 - TRBJ2-7 TRBV29-1 CSIFLAGASEQYF TGCAGCATATTCCTAGCGGGAGCCTCCGAGCAGTACTTC
- - TRBJ2-7 TRBV18 CASQGQYGVYEQYF TGTGCCAGCCAAGGACAGTACGGGGTTTACGAGCAGTACTTC
- - TRBJ1-2 TRBV2 CASSDEGTNYGYTF TGTGCCAGCAGTGACGAGGGAACTAACTATGGCTACACCTTC
- - TRBJ2-5 TRBV19 CASQAQETQYF TGTGCCAGCCAGGCCCAAGAGACCCAGTACTTC
TRBD1 - TRBJ2-2 TRBV4-2 CASSPTEGAAGELFF TGTGCCAGCAGCCCAACCGAGGGGGCAGCCGGGGAGCTGTTTTTT
- - TRBJ1-1 TRBV19 CASNNMNTEAFF TGTGCCAGTAATAACATGAACACTGAAGCTTTCTTT
- - TRBJ1-5 TRBV7-2 CASSLGVAQHF TGTGCCAGCAGCCTGGGAGTGGCCCAGCATTTT
- - TRBJ2-1 TRBV5-4 CASSLVPGGYNEQFF TGTGCCAGCAGCTTAGTCCCTGGCGGCTACAATGAGCAGTTCTTC
- - TRBJ2-1 TRBV10-3 CAISEGADYNEQFF TGTGCCATCAGTGAAGGGGCGGACTACAATGAGCAGTTCTTC
TRBD1 - TRBJ1-3 TRBV5-1 CASSLTTGELSGNTIYF TGCGCCAGCAGCTTGACAACAGGGGAACTCTCTGGAAACACCATATATTTT
TRBD1 - TRBJ1-1 TRBV27 CASSLRPGQGVMVGDTEAFF TGTGCCAGCAGTTTGCGACCGGGACAGGGGGTTATGGTTGGCGACACTGAAGCTTTCTTT
- - TRBJ2-7 TRBV5-4 CASSSYGGRGDQYF TGTGCCAGCAGCTCCTACGGGGGAAGAGGGGATCAGTACTTC
TRBD1 - TRBJ2-5 TRBV28 CASSYAGQGGETQYF TGTGCCAGCAGTTACGCGGGACAGGGAGGGGAGACCCAGTACTTC
TRBD2 - TRBJ2-3 TRBV7-2 CASRLAGEVDTQYF TGTGCCAGCAGACTAGCGGGAGAAGTGGATACGCAGTATTTT
- - TRBJ2-3 TRBV4-3 CASSQDGRVTDTQYF TGCGCCAGCAGCCAAGACGGGCGGGTCACAGATACGCAGTATTTT
TRBD2 - TRBJ2-3 TRBV5-1 CASSLASGADTQYF TGCGCCAGCAGCCTGGCTAGCGGAGCAGATACGCAGTATTTT
TRBD2 few TRBJ2-7 TRBV27 CASSLLAGVAYEQYF TGTGCCAGCAGTTTGTTAGCGGGAGTGGCCTACGAGCAGTACTTC
- - TRBJ2-3 TRBV9 CASSVSNPDTQYF TGTGCCAGCAGCGTATCCAATCCAGATACGCAGTATTTT
- - TRBJ2-3 TRBV28 CASSWRTESTDTQYF TGTGCCAGCAGCTGGCGGACAGAGTCAACAGATACGCAGTATTTT
TRBD1 - TRBJ1-3 TRBV5-6 CASSPGTGRNTIYF TGTGCCAGCAGCCCTGGGACAGGTCGAAACACCATATATTTT
- once TRBJ2-5 TRBV11-3 CASSLGGLETQYF TGTGCCAGCAGCTTGGGGGGTCTAGAGACCCAGTACTTC
- - TRBJ2-5 TRBV7-6 CASSGPAVVETQYF TGTGCCAGCAGCGGCCCAGCGGTCGTAGAGACCCAGTACTTC
- - TRBJ2-1 TRBV4-3 CASSQDALNEQFF TGCGCCAGCAGCCAAGATGCACTTAATGAGCAGTTCTTC
- - TRBJ2-7 TRBV30 CAWTPAGQESYEQYF TGTGCCTGGACCCCTGCAGGGCAGGAATCCTACGAGCAGTACTTC
- - TRBJ1-2 TRBV5-1 CASSLGGLNYGYTF TGCGCCAGCAGCTTGGGTGGACTCAACTATGGCTACACCTTC
TRBD2 - TRBJ2-5 TRBV6-5 CAIGSGVQETQYF TGTGCCATAGGTAGCGGGGTTCAAGAGACCCAGTACTTC
- - TRBJ2-1 TRBV9 CASSVGSSYNEQFF TGTGCCAGCAGCGTAGGGAGCTCCTACAATGAGCAGTTCTTC
- - TRBJ2-2 TRBV21-1 CASSKGGETGGSGELFF TGTGCCAGCAGCAAAGGGGGAGAGACAGGGGGATCCGGGGAGCTGTTTTTT
- few TRBJ1-1 TRBV4-1 CASSQEGGTNTEAFF TGCGCCAGCAGCCAAGAAGGCGGAACAAACACTGAAGCTTTCTTT
- - TRBJ1-2 TRBV28 CASSLGTGLGYGYTF TGTGCCAGCAGTTTGGGAACAGGTTTGGGCTATGGCTACACCTTC
- - TRBJ2-7 TRBV5-6 CASSLLGPRGNEQYF TGTGCCAGCAGCTTGCTGGGGCCTAGGGGCAACGAGCAGTACTTC
TRBD1 - TRBJ1-2 TRBV6-5 CASRTGTDYGYTF TGTGCCAGCAGAACCGGGACAGACTATGGCTACACCTTC
- - TRBJ1-1 TRBV6-6 CASSYLRRATNTEAFF TGTGCCAGCAGTTACCTCCGGAGGGCTACGAACACTGAAGCTTTCTTT
TRBD1 - TRBJ1-2 TRBV16 CASSQSRDRDGYTF TGTGCCAGCAGCCAATCTCGGGACAGGGACGGCTACACCTTC
- - TRBJ1-1 TRBV6-4 CASSGPGKTEAFF TGTGCCAGCAGTGGACCCGGGAAGACTGAAGCTTTCTTT
- - TRBJ2-7 TRBV2 CASSGNRQTSYEQYF TGTGCCAGCAGTGGGAACAGGCAGACCTCCTACGAGCAGTACTTC
- few TRBJ2-7 TRBV5-4 CASSFQGGYEQYF TGTGCCAGCAGCTTCCAGGGGGGCTACGAGCAGTACTTC
- - TRBJ2-4 TRBV18 CASSLYGGDGIQYF TGTGCCAGCTCACTATATGGAGGGGACGGCATTCAGTACTTC
- many TRBJ1-1 TRBV29-1 CSAYRAATEAFF TGCAGCGCCTACAGGGCGGCCACTGAAGCTTTCTTT
TRBD2 - TRBJ2-5 TRBV7-2 CASSSTSGGAGETQYF TGTGCCAGCAGCTCCACTAGCGGGGGGGCCGGAGAGACCCAGTACTTC
- - TRBJ2-6 TRBV6-5 CASSYRSGANVLTF TGTGCCAGCAGTTACCGCTCTGGGGCCAACGTCCTGACTTTC
TRBD1 - TRBJ1-6 TRBV5-5 CASSLEQGAGVSPLHF TGTGCCAGCAGCTTGGAACAGGGGGCTGGGGTTTCACCCCTCCACTTT
TRBD1 few TRBJ1-2 TRBV5-4 CASSLERGREIGYTF TGTGCCAGCAGCTTGGAAAGGGGGCGCGAAATAGGCTACACCTTC
- - TRBJ1-1 TRBV7-3 CASSSQGTEAFF TGTGCCAGCAGCTCGCAGGGAACTGAAGCTTTCTTT
- - TRBJ2-4 TRBV7-2 CASSLILVGLSKNIQYF TGTGCCAGCAGCTTAATTCTGGTGGGGCTATCCAAAAACATTCAGTACTTC
- - TRBJ2-1 TRBV9 CASSSAASSYNEQFF TGTGCCAGCAGCTCAGCGGCAAGCTCCTACAATGAGCAGTTCTTC
TRBD2 - TRBJ2-3 TRBV18 CASSPGSAGEADTQYF TGTGCCAGCTCACCGGGTTCTGCGGGAGAGGCAGATACGCAGTATTTT
- - TRBJ2-5 TRBV30 CAWGQAGGETQYF TGTGCCTGGGGACAGGCGGGGGGAGAGACCCAGTACTTC
- - TRBJ2-5 TRBV27 CASSSGSQETQYF TGTGCCAGCAGCTCAGGGTCCCAAGAGACCCAGTACTTC
TRBD2 - TRBJ2-4 TRBV6-5 CASSYQRGENIQYF TGTGCCAGCAGTTACCAGCGGGGGGAAAACATTCAGTACTTC
- - TRBJ1-6 TRBV7-2 CASSLVGGLDSPLHF TGTGCCAGCAGCTTAGTTGGGGGCTTGGATTCACCCCTCCACTTT
- few TRBJ2-1 TRBV5-4 CASSFSQGKNEQFF TGTGCCAGCAGCTTTAGTCAGGGGAAGAATGAGCAGTTCTTC
- - TRBJ1-5 TRBV27 CASSLGQPQHF TGTGCCAGCAGTCTGGGCCAGCCCCAGCATTTT
- - TRBJ1-1 TRBV28 CASMVLMTGEAFF TGTGCCAGCATGGTCCTAATGACGGGTGAAGCTTTCTTT
- - TRBJ2-7 TRBV6-1 CASSERWGTYEQYF TGTGCCAGCAGTGAAAGGTGGGGCACCTACGAGCAGTACTTC
TRBD2 - TRBJ2-5 TRBV6-1 CASSEARASGRPVYQETQYF TGTGCCAGCAGTGAAGCGCGGGCTAGCGGGAGGCCCGTGTACCAAGAGACCCAGTACTTC
- - TRBJ2-5 TRBV6-1 CASSGVAKEETQYF TGTGCCAGCAGTGGAGTAGCGAAAGAAGAGACCCAGTACTTC
TRBD2 once TRBJ2-3 TRBV5-1 CASSTGTSGNTDTQYF TGCGCCAGCAGTACCGGGACTAGCGGTAACACAGATACGCAGTATTTT
- - TRBJ1-6 TRBV30 CAWSVGGANNSPLHF TGTGCCTGGAGTGTTGGTGGGGCGAATAATTCACCCCTCCACTTT